Here is one TCR beta chain with its context. This specimen comes from a study of T-cell reconstitution after alpha-beta-depleted transplantation in children. From germline, CDR1 is LNHNV and CDR2 YYDKDF (reference sequence). The CDR3 consists of 17 residues. The ends lost 3 bases at V and 3 bases at J; junction bases unmatched: 8. The TCRbeta library was prepared with unique molecular identifiers. Via MiXCR, TCRdb re-called the PCR reads, giving one row per CDR3 protein. The table records some 500,000 distinct CDR3 sequences, about 31% of them present only once. The source material was PBMCs from the stem cell graft donor, sampled from the stem cell graft. This sequence joins TRBV15 and TRBJ2-7, with 13 bases lining up with TRBD2. The source of this sequence is a human donor who donated a stem cell graft to a child with aplastic anemia. CDR3 sequence reads: CATSRDTGLAGDYEQYF. CDR3 DNA: TGTGCCACCAGCAGGGATACAGGACTAGCGGGAGACTACGAGCAGTACTTC.